This passage covers 15 T cell receptor beta chains from one sample sequenced in a study of blood T cell repertoires in COVID-19. Assay: immunoSEQ multiplex PCR; the TCRdb copy retains only in-frame clones and omits some. The sample holds about 71,000 clones, about 80% seen once. Input material: peripheral blood. The receptors were sampled from a man between 65 and 85 years old with acute or convalescent COVID-19.

The chain joins TRBV6-2 or TRBV6-3 to TRBJ2-7; 7 bases agree with TRBD1. The V segment lost 2 bases and the J segment 6 bases; nucleotides outside the gene matches: 16. This CDR3 spans 17 amino acids. Germline lookup yields CDR1 MNHEY and CDR2 SVGEGT. The CDR3, as DNA: TGTGCCAGCAGTTACGGTGAGGGGGCGAGGTTATCTGCCGAGCAGTACTTC. This gives the protein CASSYGEGARLSAEQYF.

The rearrangement uses TRBV18 and TRBJ1-1; 8 bases are shared with TRBD1. With 3 bases clipped from V and 4 bases from J, the junction kept 4 bases outside the gene matches. The CDR3 extends over 14 amino acids. In germline, CDR1 is KGHSH, CDR2 LQKENI. The CDR3 reads CASSPLQGATEAFF. For the CDR3, the DNA is TGTGCCAGCTCACCGCTCCAGGGGGCCACTGAAGCTTTCTTT.

The gene calls are TRBV27 and TRBJ2-3, with 15 nucleotides matching TRBD2. With 5 bases clipped from V and 1 base from J, the junction kept 7 bases outside the gene matches. The CDR3 extends over 18 amino acids. CDR1 is MNHEY and CDR2 is SMNVEV in the germline V gene (reference sequence). CDR3 coding DNA: TGTGCCAGCAGTCAGGGGACTAGCGGGAGGCGCGGCACAGATACGCAGTATTTT. Its protein is CASSQGTSGRRGTDTQYF.

The V and J genes are TRBV5-1 and TRBJ2-3; 9 bases fit TRBD2. Germline CDR1 SGHRS, CDR2 YFSETQ. The CDR3 length is 16 residues. The ends lost 4 bases at V and 1 base at J; junction bases unmatched: 7. CDR3 DNA: TGCGCCAGCAGCCTTGGAGCGGGAGGAGGCACAGATACGCAGTATTTT. It codes for CASSLGAGGGTDTQYF.

The chain links TRBV28 to TRBJ1-6, with D unresolved. Germline loops: CDR1 MDHEN, CDR2 SYDVKM. The CDR3 sequence is 10 residues long. V was cut by 8 bases and J by 14 bases, with 10 bases left in between. CDR3 sequence reads: CASAASTLHF. The CDR3 nucleotides read TGTGCCAGCGCGGCCTCAACCCTCCACTTT. Looking up the rest from reference TRBV28 and TRBJ1-6 gives the full variable domain: DVKVTQSSRYLVKRTGEKVFLECVQDMDHENMFWYRQDPGLGLRLIYFSYDVKMKEKGDIPEGYSVSREKKERFSLILESASTNQTSMYLCASAASTLHFGNGTRLTVT.

This chain joins TRBV28 and TRBJ2-7; TRBD1 agrees at 12 bases. This CDR3 has 15 amino acids. V was clipped by 7 bases and J by 7 bases; unmatched bases: 11. Looked up from germline, CDR1 is MDHEN and CDR2 is SYDVKM. DNA of the CDR3: TGTGCCAGCACCGGGCCGGGGACAGGGGGCCGGGAGCAGTACTTC. Amino acid sequence: CASTGPGTGGREQYF.

This rearrangement joins TRBV5-1 to TRBJ2-2, with a weak D call TRBD2 (6 bases). The germline CDR1 and CDR2 sequences are SGHRS and YFSETQ. CDR3 length equals 14 residues. Trimming took 4 bases from V and 0 from J, leaving 7 bases between them. In nucleotides, the CDR3 is TGCGCCAGCAGCGGGAGGTCGAACACCGGGGAGCTGTTTTTT. The encoded protein is CASSGRSNTGELFF.

The chain joins TRBV28 to TRBJ1-2, with 7 bases aligning to TRBD1. The CDR3 is 14 residues long. J gave up 4 bases and V 6 bases, and 8 bases lay outside the gene matches. The germline V gene encodes CDR1 MDHEN and CDR2 SYDVKM. The CDR3 DNA reads as TGTGCCAGCAGGCCGACAGGGTGGGTCTATGGCTACACCTTC. Its translation: CASRPTGWVYGYTF.

V usage is TRBV27 and J usage is TRBJ2-5, with 7 bases that match TRBD2. The V gene end was trimmed by 5 bases and the J gene end by 4 bases; junction bases not matched to a gene: 10. CDR3 length: 15 amino acids. Germline V gene data show CDR1 as MNHEY and CDR2 as SMNVEV (reference sequence). The chain's CDR3 is CASSPLGGQGETQYF. The CDR3, as DNA: TGTGCCAGCAGTCCCCTGGGAGGGCAGGGAGAGACCCAGTACTTC.

This clone was seen only once. The chain's CDR3 is CAMSRDRVLLEGYGYTF. The CDR3 DNA sequence: TGTGCCATGAGCCGGGACAGGGTTCTTCTGGAAGGCTATGGCTACACCTTC. The chain is built from TRBV10-3 and TRBJ1-2; 9 bases are shared with TRBD1. CDR1 and CDR2 from the germline V gene are ENHRY and SYGVKD. The CDR3 is made up of 17 amino acids. The V segment lost 9 bases and the J segment 4 bases; nucleotides outside the gene matches: 18.

The V call is TRBV7-2, the J call TRBJ2-5; D is possibly TRBD2 (6 bases). V lost 3 bases and J 5 bases, leaving 16 bases between the germline ends. CDR3 length equals 15 residues. In germline, CDR1 is SGHTA, CDR2 FQGNSA. CDR3 DNA sequence: TGTGCCAGCAGCTTCCCCACGGGAGCAAGGGAGACCCAGTACTTC. It encodes CASSFPTGARETQYF.

The CDR3 DNA sequence: TGCGCCAGCAGTGAGTCAAAAGCGGGAGTGACCGGGGAGCTGTTTTTT. It yields the protein CASSESKAGVTGELFF. This sequence joins TRBV10-1 and TRBJ2-2, with 8 bases that match TRBD2. There are 16 residues in the CDR3. The V gene end was trimmed by 0 bases and the J gene end by 5 bases; junction bases not matched to a gene: 5. Germline lookup yields CDR1 WNHNN and CDR2 SYGVQD (reference sequence).

V gene TRBV6-1 combines with J gene TRBJ2-4, with TRBD2 matching over 7 bases. The CDR3 consists of 16 residues. V was clipped by 2 bases and J by 6 bases; unmatched bases: 10. CDR1 and CDR2 from the germline V gene are MNHNS and SASEGT. Here the CDR3 DNA reads TGTGCCAGCAGTGAACTAGCTAGCGGATCGGTAAACATTCAGTACTTC. Translation gives CASSELASGSVNIQYF.

The CDR3 DNA sequence: TGTGCCAGCAGTTCACCGGACAGGCTCTATGGCTACACCTTC. Amino acids: CASSSPDRLYGYTF. The chain has TRBV28 and TRBJ1-2, with 7 nucleotides matching TRBD1. The CDR3 has 14 amino acids. The V gene's germline CDR1 is MDHEN and CDR2 SYDVKM. V was pared by 4 bases and J by 4 bases, with 6 bases of the junction left unmatched.

This chain links TRBV19 with TRBJ2-2; 15 bases are shared with TRBD2. The CDR3 covers 18 residues. CDR1 is LNHDA and CDR2 is SQIVND in the germline V gene (reference sequence). V lost 5 bases to trimming and J lost 5 bases; unmatched junction nucleotides: 9. For the CDR3, the DNA is TGTGCCAGTAGTCCCACGGGACTAGCGGGAGGAAATACCGGGGAGCTGTTTTTT. Protein product: CASSPTGLAGGNTGELFF.